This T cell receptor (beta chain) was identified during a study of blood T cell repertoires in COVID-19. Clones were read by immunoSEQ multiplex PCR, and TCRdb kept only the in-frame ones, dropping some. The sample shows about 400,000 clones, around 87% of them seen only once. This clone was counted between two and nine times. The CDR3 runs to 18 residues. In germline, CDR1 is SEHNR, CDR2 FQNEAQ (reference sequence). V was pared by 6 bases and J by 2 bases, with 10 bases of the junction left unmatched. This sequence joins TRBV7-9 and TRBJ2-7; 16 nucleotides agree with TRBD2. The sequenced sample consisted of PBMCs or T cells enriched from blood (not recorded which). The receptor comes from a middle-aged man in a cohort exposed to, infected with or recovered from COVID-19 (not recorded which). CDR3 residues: CASSSGLAGGPGTYEQYF. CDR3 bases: TGTGCCAGCAGTTCGGGACTAGCGGGAGGGCCTGGGACCTACGAGCAGTACTTC.